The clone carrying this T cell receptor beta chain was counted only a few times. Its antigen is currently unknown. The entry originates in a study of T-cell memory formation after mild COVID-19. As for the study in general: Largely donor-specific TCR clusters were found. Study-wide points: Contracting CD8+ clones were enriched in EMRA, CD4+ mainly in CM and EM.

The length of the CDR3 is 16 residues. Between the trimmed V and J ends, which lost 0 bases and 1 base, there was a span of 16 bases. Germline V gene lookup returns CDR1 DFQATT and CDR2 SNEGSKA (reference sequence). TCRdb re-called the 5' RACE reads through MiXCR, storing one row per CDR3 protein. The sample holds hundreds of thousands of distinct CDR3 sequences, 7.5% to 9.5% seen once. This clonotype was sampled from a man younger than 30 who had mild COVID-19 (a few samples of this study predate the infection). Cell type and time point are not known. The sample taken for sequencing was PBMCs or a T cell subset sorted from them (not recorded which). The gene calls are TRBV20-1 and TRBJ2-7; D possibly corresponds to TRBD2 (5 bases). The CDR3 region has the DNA TGCAGTGCTAGAGATCATGGGGAGTTGGGGTCCTACGAGCAGTACTTC. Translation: CSARDHGELGSYEQYF.